Described below is a single TCR beta chain sequence and its context. Its target is not known. Additional DNA sequences in this sample encode the identical CDR3. The data stem from a study of shared clonotypes between healthy human individuals. Study conclusions and caveats: Of the naive CD4 clonotypes, 4% to 5% were shared across several donors. As a rule, naive subsets had a larger estimated richness than memory subsets.

Naive CD8 cells, CD45RO-negative and positively selected for CCR7, excluded terminally differentiated effector memory CD45RA+ cells. Execution of the assay was at deep level. Using immunoSEQ multiplex PCR, the repertoire was profiled, and TCRdb retains in-frame clones only, with some absent. The repertoire consists of about 1.9 million clones, with 80% to 95% occurring once and the leading ten covering about 1.6%. Trimming shortened V by 4 bases and J by 2 bases, and 9 bases separated the two germline ends. CDR1 MNHNS and CDR2 SASEGT come from the germline V gene. The CDR3 contains 13 residues. Sequencing used naive CD8+ T cells from PBMCs. The rearrangement links TRBV6-1 to TRBJ2-7; D unresolved. This TCR was recovered from a man between 18 and 35 years old in good health. Some clones in this sample may be carry-over from other donors' samples. CDR3 sequence (DNA): TGTGCCAGCAGTGGGACGGTAACCTACGAGCAGTACTTC. It yields the protein CASSGTVTYEQYF.